This record concerns one TCR beta chain sequence. Antigen specificity is unknown. This entry comes from a study of identical twins. Germline V gives CDR1 SQVTM, CDR2 ANQGSEA. V gave up 6 bases and J gave up 1 base; unmatched junction bases: 7. This CDR3 is built from 15 residues. Study observations and caveats: Because invariant MAIT and iNKT cells could be present, zero-insertion analyses could be partly confounded. Insertion counts were lower in abundant cord blood beta clonotypes, a trend that memory repertoires did not show.

TCRdb processed the 5' RACE reads anew with MiXCR; each CDR3 protein has one entry. The repertoire has roughly 750,000 distinct CDR3 sequences, roughly 20% of them found once; the top ten carry about 4.5%. This sample was also put to use in a study of T cells expressing NK-cell markers. From that report: In a handful of donors, these clonotypes also led the CD3+CD56-NKG2C+ fraction.

The rearrangement links TRBV29-1 to TRBJ2-3, with 10 positions matching TRBD2. The specimen was PBMCs. The clonotype comes from a woman aged 18-29 years in good health. This CDR3 is CSVTLAGGRTDTQYF. CDR3 DNA sequence: TGCAGCGTCACATTAGCGGGAGGACGCACAGATACGCAGTATTTT.